Each of the 29 T cell receptor beta chains below was sequenced from the same sample in a study of T cells in Graves' hyperthyroidism and ophthalmopathy. Amplification yielded TCR beta CDR3 regions, with RNA transcripts as the source. The TCR CDR3 first-round RT-PCR relied on the HTBI primer set. TCRdb re-derived calls from the multiplex PCR reads in MiXCR, one entry per CDR3 protein. In the table there are about 610,000 distinct CDR3 sequences, 14% to 15% of which are singletons. The sequenced material came from blood. Receptor source: a woman between 35 and 50 years old with Graves' ophthalmopathy.

This clonotype was detected ten times or more. This chain links TRBV6-5 with TRBJ1-3; 9 bases match TRBD1. J gave up 6 bases and V 1 base, and 7 bases lay outside the gene matches. Germline V CDR1 and CDR2: MNHEY, SVGAGI. The CDR3 loop spans 16 amino acids. Here the CDR3 reads CASSYFGGTGLNTIYF. CDR3 sequence (DNA): TGTGCCAGCAGTTACTTCGGCGGGACAGGGTTAAACACCATATATTTT.

This chain connects TRBV6-2 or TRBV6-3 to TRBJ2-4; 11 bases are shared with TRBD1. Germline assignment: CDR1 MNHEY and CDR2 SVGEGT. The CDR3 length is 15 residues. V dropped 8 bases and J dropped 7; count of bases not matched to a gene: 10. CDR3 residues: CASGGTGGGANIQYF. CDR3 nucleotides: TGTGCCAGCGGCGGGACAGGGGGTGGTGCGAACATTCAGTACTTC.

This clonotype was counted once. The CDR3 region is CASSFGSEEYF. The CDR3 DNA follows: TGTGCCAGCAGTTTCGGATCGGAGGAATACTTC. The chain recombines TRBV12-3 or TRBV12-4 with TRBJ2-4; perhaps TRBD2 as D (5 bases). The CDR3 totals 11 residues. Trimming shortened V by 3 bases and J by 16 bases, and 13 bases separated the two germline ends.

This clonotype appeared many times. The chain couples TRBV20-1 to TRBJ2-7; D remains ambiguous. CDR1 DFQATT and CDR2 SNEGSKA come from the germline V gene (reference sequence). Trimming took 5 bases from V and 0 from J, leaving 14 bases between them. The CDR3 is 14 amino acids. The CDR3 DNA follows: TGCAGTGCTTTCCAGACTCTCACCTCCTACGAGCAGTACTTC. Its translation: CSAFQTLTSYEQYF.

This clonotype was detected many times. The V call is TRBV27, the J call TRBJ2-5; D is perhaps TRBD2 (5 bases). This CDR3 comprises 14 residues. V gave up 5 bases and J gave up 2 bases, with 12 bases separating them. The germline V gene encodes CDR1 MNHEY and CDR2 SMNVEV (reference sequence). As DNA, the CDR3 is TGTGCCAGCAGTGCAAACAGAGGGCAAGAGACCCAGTACTTC. Translating gives CASSANRGQETQYF.

This clonotype was counted ten times or more. The V gene is TRBV15, the J gene TRBJ1-2; no clear D. This CDR3 is built from 16 residues. The germline V and J ends were trimmed by 0 bases and 2 bases, with 13 bases remaining between them. In germline, CDR1 is LNHNV, CDR2 YYDKDF (reference sequence). The CDR3 region has the DNA TGTGCCACCAGCAGAGATAGGATGGTCCCGAACTATGGCTACACCTTC. Translating gives CATSRDRMVPNYGYTF.

This clonotype came up many times. The chain employs TRBV6-1 and TRBJ1-5, with no clear D. CDR1 and CDR2 (germline): MNHNS, SASEGT. Between the trimmed V and J ends, which lost 6 bases and 8 bases, there was a span of 11 bases. This CDR3 has 12 amino acids. The DNA of the CDR3 is TGTGCCAGCAGCCCCAGGATTGAGCCCCAGCATTTT. The encoded protein is CASSPRIEPQHF.

This clonotype was recorded many times. The V call is TRBV6-2 or TRBV6-3, the J call TRBJ1-2; perhaps TRBD1 as D (6 bases). The CDR3 runs 15 residues. Germline V CDR1 and CDR2: MNHEY, SVGEGT. Trimming took off 5 bases at V and 0 bases at J, with 13 bases between the two ends. The CDR3 sequence is CASSRTERTNYGYTF. In DNA, the CDR3 is TGTGCCAGCAGTCGGACAGAGAGGACTAACTATGGCTACACCTTC.

This clonotype was recorded at least ten times. The J gene is TRBJ2-7, the V gene TRBV7-2, with 8 bases matching TRBD1. The CDR3 runs to 15 residues. Germline assignment: CDR1 SGHTA and CDR2 FQGNSA. Losses at the gene ends were 4 bases for V and 3 bases for J; bases not matched to a gene: 8. The chain's CDR3 is CASSSRTGKVYEQYF. CDR3 sequence (DNA): TGTGCCAGCAGCTCCCGGACAGGGAAGGTCTACGAGCAGTACTTC.

Many counts were recorded for this clonotype. The chain employs TRBV6-2 or TRBV6-3 and TRBJ2-3; D is undetermined. Germline V CDR1 and CDR2: MNHEY, SVGEGT. CDR3 length: 14 residues. The V end lost 2 bases, the J end lost 6 bases, and 12 bases lay between the germline ends. The CDR3 DNA follows: TGTGCCAGCAGTTACATCCAGGTGGTTGATACGCAGTATTTT. This gives the protein CASSYIQVVDTQYF.

This clonotype appeared many times. The chain is built from TRBV27 and TRBJ1-2, with 8 bases identical to TRBD1. CDR3 length: 15 residues. V shed 2 bases and J 4 bases; nucleotides not matched to a gene: 6. CDR1 and CDR2 from the germline V gene are MNHEY and SMNVEV (reference sequence). The CDR3 protein is CASSLLPGQGYGYTF. The DNA for the CDR3 is TGTGCCAGCAGTTTACTCCCCGGACAGGGCTATGGCTACACCTTC.

This chain uses TRBV12-3 or TRBV12-4 with TRBJ1-1; possible D gene TRBD1, 6 bases. There are 13 residues in the CDR3. The germline V and J ends were trimmed by 6 bases and 6 bases, with 14 bases remaining between them. In nucleotides, the CDR3 is TGTGCCAGCAGAGCGTGGGGGCTGGCTGAAGCTTTCTTT. This gives the protein CASRAWGLAEAFF.

This clonotype was seen at least ten times. J is TRBJ2-7 and V is TRBV7-2; TRBD2 matches at 11 bases. This CDR3 comprises 15 residues. From germline, CDR1 is SGHTA and CDR2 FQGNSA. V lost 1 base and J lost 2; bases outside the gene matches: 1. CDR3 DNA: TGTGCCAGCAGCTTAGTAGCGGGAGGGCCCTACGAGCAGTACTTC. Amino acid sequence: CASSLVAGGPYEQYF.

This clonotype was counted at least ten times. V usage is TRBV20-1 and J usage is TRBJ1-5; perhaps TRBD1 as D (6 bases). CDR3 size: 15 residues. V gave up 6 bases and J gave up 2 bases, with 17 bases separating them. The germline gives CDR1 DFQATT, CDR2 SNEGSKA (reference sequence). The CDR3 loop is CSAPPSRGGNQPQHF. In DNA form, the CDR3 reads TGCAGTGCGCCACCGAGCAGGGGTGGCAATCAGCCCCAGCATTTT.

A few counts support this clonotype. This sequence joins TRBV30 and TRBJ2-7; the D is unclear. V lost 0 bases, J lost 3 bases, and 6 bases lay in between. The CDR3 is 12 amino acids. The germline V gene encodes CDR1 GTSNPN and CDR2 SVGIG (reference sequence). CDR3 sequence reads: CAWSVTLYEQYF. The CDR3 nucleotides read TGTGCCTGGAGTGTAACCCTCTACGAGCAGTACTTC.

The chain couples TRBV4-2 to TRBJ2-7; a possible D gene is TRBD2 (5 bases). This CDR3 is 16 amino acids long. Deletions cut 1 base from V and 6 bases from J, with 19 bases between. Per the germline V gene, CDR1 is LGHNA and CDR2 is YNFKEQ. CDR3 in amino acids: CASSQVALAGFLEQYF. In DNA, the CDR3 is TGTGCCAGCAGCCAAGTCGCCCTAGCCGGGTTTCTCGAGCAGTACTTC.

V and J are TRBV28 and TRBJ2-5, with 10 bases lining up with TRBD2. Looked up from germline, CDR1 is MDHEN and CDR2 is SYDVKM. The trim removed 4 bases at V and 2 bases at J, leaving 7 bases unmatched. The CDR3 is 16 amino acids. The CDR3 nucleotides are TGTGCCAGCAGTTCAGCTAGCGGGAGCCCTCAAGAGACCCAGTACTTC. Encoded protein: CASSSASGSPQETQYF.

The table lists this clonotype with a few counts. This chain joins TRBV4-1 and TRBJ1-5; no definite D call. Trimming removed 0 bases from V and 1 base from J, with 7 bases in between. Germline CDR1 MGHRA, CDR2 YSYEKL. The CDR3 spans 15 residues. In nucleotides, the CDR3 is TGCGCCAGCAGCCAAGATACGCCCAGCAATCAGCCCCAGCATTTT. It encodes CASSQDTPSNQPQHF.

The sample holds many counts of this clonotype. The genes are TRBV12-3 or TRBV12-4 and TRBJ2-7, with D maybe TRBD2 (6 bases). V shed 5 bases and J shed 5 bases, with 16 bases lying between them. The CDR3 is 14 residues long. The DNA for the CDR3 is TGTGCCAGCAGTCGGGACTTCTCCAGGCACGAGCAGTACTTC. This encodes CASSRDFSRHEQYF.

This clonotype was counted ten times or more. The V call is TRBV12-3 or TRBV12-4, the J call TRBJ2-2; D perhaps matches TRBD1 (6 bases). This CDR3 contains 14 residues. The ends were cut back, 5 bases at V and 7 bases at J, with 14 bases in the middle. This CDR3 reads CASSRRPGDGELFF. The CDR3 DNA is TGTGCCAGCAGTCGAAGACCAGGGGACGGGGAGCTGTTTTTT.

This clonotype was picked up many times. The chain recombines TRBV12-3 or TRBV12-4 with TRBJ2-7; 12 bases line up with TRBD2. J gave up 7 bases and V 6 bases, and 7 bases lay outside the gene matches. This CDR3 region has 14 residues. As DNA, the CDR3 is TGTGCCAGCAGCGTACTAGCGGGAGGCGGTGAGCAGTACTTC. Amino acid sequence: CASSVLAGGGEQYF.

This clonotype was observed many times. This chain connects TRBV4-3 to TRBJ1-5, with D possibly TRBD1 on 6 matching bases. The CDR3 has 16 amino acids. V shed 0 bases and J shed 4 bases, with 13 bases lying between them. The germline V gene encodes CDR1 LGHNA and CDR2 YSLEER. CDR3 protein: CASSQDLQGLNQPQHF. The CDR3 bases are TGCGCCAGCAGCCAAGATTTACAGGGCTTGAATCAGCCCCAGCATTTT.

The CDR3 nucleotides are TGTGCCAGCAGCTTAGACCGTGGCGTCACTGAAGCTTTCTTT. Translation gives CASSLDRGVTEAFF. The J gene is TRBJ1-1, the V gene TRBV7-2; D ambiguous. Trimming removed 1 base at V and 4 bases at J, with 10 bases between. Germline V gene lookup returns CDR1 SGHTA and CDR2 FQGNSA. The CDR3 is 14 amino acids.

J is TRBJ1-1 and V is TRBV6-1; 7 positions match TRBD1. V dropped 8 bases and J dropped 1; count of bases not matched to a gene: 7. In germline, CDR1 is MNHNS, CDR2 SASEGT. This CDR3 is 14 amino acids long. The CDR3 here is CASVPGQANTEAFF. The CDR3 DNA is TGTGCCAGCGTCCCAGGACAGGCGAACACTGAAGCTTTCTTT.

This clonotype showed up just a few times. The chain recombines TRBV28 with TRBJ1-1; D not certain. V lost 6 bases, J lost 2 bases, and 16 bases lay in between. CDR1 is MDHEN, CDR2 SYDVKM, per germline. CDR3 length: 15 residues. CDR3 nucleotides: TGTGCCAGCAGACCAAATCCCGGAGTCAACACTGAAGCTTTCTTT. This codes for CASRPNPGVNTEAFF.

This rearrangement joins TRBV28 to TRBJ1-2; no reliable D call. V was shortened by 2 bases and J by 2 bases, with 18 bases between the two germline ends. This CDR3 is 17 amino acids long. The germline V gene has CDR1 MDHEN and CDR2 SYDVKM. CDR3 loop: CASSLSLGVDLNYGYTF. The CDR3 coding sequence is TGTGCCAGCAGTTTAAGTCTCGGGGTCGACTTAAACTATGGCTACACCTTC.

Ten or more counts support this clonotype. This chain joins TRBV5-1 and TRBJ2-7; 10 bases line up with TRBD1. V gave up 5 bases and J gave up 5 bases; unmatched junction bases: 4. The germline gives CDR1 SGHRS, CDR2 YFSETQ. CDR3 length: 13 amino acids. Written as DNA, the CDR3 is TGCGCCAGCAGGAGGGGACAGGGGAACGAGCAGTACTTC. It codes for CASRRGQGNEQYF.

This clonotype was detected many times. The chain joins TRBV14 to TRBJ1-1, with D tentatively TRBD1 (6 bases). The ends were cut back, 2 bases at V and 4 bases at J, with 11 bases in the middle. CDR1 and CDR2 (germline): SGHDN, FVKESK. The CDR3 totals 14 residues. The CDR3 protein is CASSQPGEATEAFF. CDR3 DNA sequence: TGTGCCAGCAGCCAACCAGGGGAGGCCACTGAAGCTTTCTTT.

This clonotype was found many times. This chain links TRBV30 with TRBJ1-1; no clear D gene. This CDR3 spans 11 amino acids. Per germline, CDR1 GTSNPN and CDR2 SVGIG (reference sequence). The V end was cut by 3 bases, the J end by 9 bases, with 11 bases between. The CDR3 bases are TGTGCCTGGAGAGATGGGGTCCAAGCTTTCTTT. Its protein product is CAWRDGVQAFF.